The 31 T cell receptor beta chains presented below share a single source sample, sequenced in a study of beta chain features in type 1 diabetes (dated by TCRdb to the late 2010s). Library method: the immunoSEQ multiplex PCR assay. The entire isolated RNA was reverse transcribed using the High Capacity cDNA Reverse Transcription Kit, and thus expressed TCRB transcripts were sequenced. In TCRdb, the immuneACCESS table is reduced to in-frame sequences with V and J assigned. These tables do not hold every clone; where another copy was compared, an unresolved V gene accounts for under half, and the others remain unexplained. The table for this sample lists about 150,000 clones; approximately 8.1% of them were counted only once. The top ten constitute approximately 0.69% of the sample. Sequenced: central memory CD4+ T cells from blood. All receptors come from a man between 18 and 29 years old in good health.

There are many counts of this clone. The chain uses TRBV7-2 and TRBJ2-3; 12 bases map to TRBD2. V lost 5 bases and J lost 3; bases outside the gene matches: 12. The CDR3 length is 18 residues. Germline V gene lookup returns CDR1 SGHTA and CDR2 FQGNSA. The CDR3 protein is CASSPSSGGAVGTDTQYF. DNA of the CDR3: TGTGCCAGCAGCCCGTCTAGCGGGGGGGCCGTAGGGACAGATACGCAGTATTTT.

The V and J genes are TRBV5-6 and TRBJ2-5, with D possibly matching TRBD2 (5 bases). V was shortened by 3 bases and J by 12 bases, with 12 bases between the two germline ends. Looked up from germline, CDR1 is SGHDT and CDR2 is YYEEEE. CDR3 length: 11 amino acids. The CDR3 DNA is TGTGCCAGCAGCTATCTCGGGGTTGAGTACTTC. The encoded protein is CASSYLGVEYF.

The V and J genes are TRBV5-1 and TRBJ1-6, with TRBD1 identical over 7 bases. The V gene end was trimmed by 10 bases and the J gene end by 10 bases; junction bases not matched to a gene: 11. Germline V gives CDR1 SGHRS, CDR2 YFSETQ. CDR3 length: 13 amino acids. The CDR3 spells CASGQAEKSPLHF. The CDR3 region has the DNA TGCGCCTCTGGACAGGCGGAAAAGTCACCCCTCCACTTT.

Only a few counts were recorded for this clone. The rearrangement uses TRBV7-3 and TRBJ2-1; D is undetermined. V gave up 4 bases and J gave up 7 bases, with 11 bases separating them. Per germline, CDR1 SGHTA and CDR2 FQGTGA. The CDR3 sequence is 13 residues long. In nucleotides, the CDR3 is TGTGCCAGCAGCTCACAGACCATGAATGAGCAGTTCTTC. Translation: CASSSQTMNEQFF.

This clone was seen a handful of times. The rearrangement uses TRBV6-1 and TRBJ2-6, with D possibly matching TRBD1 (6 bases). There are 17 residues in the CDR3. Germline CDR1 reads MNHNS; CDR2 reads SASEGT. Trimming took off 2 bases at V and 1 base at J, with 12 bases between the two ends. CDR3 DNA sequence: TGTGCCAGCAGTGAAAAGGTCACAGGGTCTGGGGCCAACGTCCTGACTTTC. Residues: CASSEKVTGSGANVLTF.

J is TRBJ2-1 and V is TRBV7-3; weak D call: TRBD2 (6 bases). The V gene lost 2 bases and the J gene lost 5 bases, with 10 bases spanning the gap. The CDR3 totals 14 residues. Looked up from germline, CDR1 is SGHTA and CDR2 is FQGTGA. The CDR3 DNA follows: TGTGCCAGCAGCTTATCAAGACTAGACAATGAGCAGTTCTTC. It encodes CASSLSRLDNEQFF.

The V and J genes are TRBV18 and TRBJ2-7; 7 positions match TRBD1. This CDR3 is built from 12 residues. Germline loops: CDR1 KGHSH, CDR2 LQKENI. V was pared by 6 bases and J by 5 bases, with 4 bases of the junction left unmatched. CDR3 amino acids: CASSDDRDEQYF. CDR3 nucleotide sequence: TGTGCCAGCTCGGACGACAGGGACGAGCAGTACTTC.

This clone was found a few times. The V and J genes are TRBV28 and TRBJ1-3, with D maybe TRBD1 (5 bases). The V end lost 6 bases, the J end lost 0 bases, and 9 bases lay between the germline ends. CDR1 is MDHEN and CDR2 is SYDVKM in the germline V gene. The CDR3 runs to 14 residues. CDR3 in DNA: TGTGCCAGCAGCCCGGGGGGCTCTGGAAACACCATATATTTT. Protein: CASSPGGSGNTIYF.

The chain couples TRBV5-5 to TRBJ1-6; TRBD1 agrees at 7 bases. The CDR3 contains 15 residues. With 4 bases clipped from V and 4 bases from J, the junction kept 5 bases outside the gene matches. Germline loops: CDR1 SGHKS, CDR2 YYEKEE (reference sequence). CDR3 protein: CASSRGTDYNSPLHF. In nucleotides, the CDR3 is TGTGCCAGCAGCCGCGGGACAGATTATAATTCACCCCTCCACTTT.

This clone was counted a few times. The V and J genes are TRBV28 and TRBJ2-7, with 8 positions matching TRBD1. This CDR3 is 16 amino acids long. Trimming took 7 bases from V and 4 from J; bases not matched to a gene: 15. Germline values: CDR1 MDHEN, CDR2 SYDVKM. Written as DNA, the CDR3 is TGTGCCAGCATTAGGATCGGACAGGGCTTAGGGTACGAGCAGTACTTC. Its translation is CASIRIGQGLGYEQYF.

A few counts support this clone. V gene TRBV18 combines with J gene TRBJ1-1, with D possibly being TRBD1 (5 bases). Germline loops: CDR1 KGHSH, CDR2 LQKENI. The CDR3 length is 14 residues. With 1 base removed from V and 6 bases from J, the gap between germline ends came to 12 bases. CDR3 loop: CASSPRGEPSEAFF. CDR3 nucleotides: TGTGCCAGCTCACCACGGGGGGAGCCGTCTGAAGCTTTCTTT.

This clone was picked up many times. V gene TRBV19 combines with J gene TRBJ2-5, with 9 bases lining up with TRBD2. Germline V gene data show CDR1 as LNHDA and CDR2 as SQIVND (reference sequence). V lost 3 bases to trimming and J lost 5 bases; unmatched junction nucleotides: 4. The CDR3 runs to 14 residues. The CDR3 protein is CASSMSSGTETQYF. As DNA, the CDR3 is TGTGCCAGTAGTATGTCTAGCGGGACCGAGACCCAGTACTTC.

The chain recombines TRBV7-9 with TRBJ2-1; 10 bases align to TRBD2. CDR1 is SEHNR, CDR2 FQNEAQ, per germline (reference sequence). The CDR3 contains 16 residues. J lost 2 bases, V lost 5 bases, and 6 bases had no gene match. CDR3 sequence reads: CASSPGLARTYNEQFF. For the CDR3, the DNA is TGTGCCAGCAGCCCGGGACTAGCGAGAACCTACAATGAGCAGTTCTTC.

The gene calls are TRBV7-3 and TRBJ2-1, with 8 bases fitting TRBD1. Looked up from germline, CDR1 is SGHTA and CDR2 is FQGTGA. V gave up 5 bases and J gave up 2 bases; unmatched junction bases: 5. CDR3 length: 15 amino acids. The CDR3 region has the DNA TGTGCCAGCAGCGCAGGACAGGGTCCCTACAATGAGCAGTTCTTC. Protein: CASSAGQGPYNEQFF.

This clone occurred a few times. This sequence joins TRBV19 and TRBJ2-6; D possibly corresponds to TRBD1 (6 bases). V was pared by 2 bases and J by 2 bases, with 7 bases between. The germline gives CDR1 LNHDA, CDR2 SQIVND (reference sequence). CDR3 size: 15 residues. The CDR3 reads CASSINRAGANVLTF. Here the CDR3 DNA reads TGTGCCAGTAGTATAAACAGGGCTGGGGCCAACGTCCTGACTTTC.

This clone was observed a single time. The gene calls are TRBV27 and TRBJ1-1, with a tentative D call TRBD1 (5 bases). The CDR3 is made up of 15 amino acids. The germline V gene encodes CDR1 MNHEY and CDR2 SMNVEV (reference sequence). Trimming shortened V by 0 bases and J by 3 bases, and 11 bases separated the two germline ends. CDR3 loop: CASSLSSQGYTEAFF. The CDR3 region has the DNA TGTGCCAGCAGTTTATCGAGCCAGGGCTACACTGAAGCTTTCTTT.

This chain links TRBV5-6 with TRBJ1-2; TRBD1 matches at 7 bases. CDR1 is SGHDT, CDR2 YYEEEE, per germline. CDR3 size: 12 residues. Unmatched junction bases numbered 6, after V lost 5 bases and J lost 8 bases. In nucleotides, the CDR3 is TGTGCCAGCAGGCGTCTGACAGGGGGCTACACCTTC. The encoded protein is CASRRLTGGYTF.

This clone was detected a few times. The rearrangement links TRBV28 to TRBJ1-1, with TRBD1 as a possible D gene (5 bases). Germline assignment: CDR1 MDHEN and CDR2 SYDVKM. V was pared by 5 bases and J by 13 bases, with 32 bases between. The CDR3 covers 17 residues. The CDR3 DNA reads TGTGCCAGCAGTCCCCTCACGGGGGGACCGCCATCCATCTTAGGTTTCTTT. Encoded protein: CASSPLTGGPPSILGFF. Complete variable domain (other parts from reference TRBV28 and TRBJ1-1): DVKVTQSSRYLVKRTGEKVFLECVQDMDHENMFWYRQDPGLGLRLIYFSYDVKMKEKGDIPEGYSVSREKKERFSLILESASTNQTSMYLCASSPLTGGPPSILGFFGQGTRLTVV.

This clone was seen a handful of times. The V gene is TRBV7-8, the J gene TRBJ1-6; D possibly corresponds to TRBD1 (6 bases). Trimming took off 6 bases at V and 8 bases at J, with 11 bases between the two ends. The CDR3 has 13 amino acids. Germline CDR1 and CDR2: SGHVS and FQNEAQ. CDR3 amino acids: CASSTAGDSPLHF. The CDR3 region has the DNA TGTGCCAGCAGTACGGCAGGGGATTCACCCCTCCACTTT.

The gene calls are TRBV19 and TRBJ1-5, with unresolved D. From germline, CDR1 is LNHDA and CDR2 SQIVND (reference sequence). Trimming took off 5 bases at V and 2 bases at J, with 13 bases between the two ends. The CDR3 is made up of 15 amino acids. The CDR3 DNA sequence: TGTGCCAGTAGTGCCCAAGTTTCGGGCAATCAGCCCCAGCATTTT. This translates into CASSAQVSGNQPQHF.

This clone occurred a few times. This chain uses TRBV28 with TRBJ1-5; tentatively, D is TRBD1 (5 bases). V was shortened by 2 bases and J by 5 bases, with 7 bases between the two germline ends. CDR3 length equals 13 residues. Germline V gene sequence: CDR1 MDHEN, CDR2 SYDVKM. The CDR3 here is CASSLTGDQPQHF. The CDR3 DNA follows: TGTGCCAGCAGTTTAACGGGGGATCAGCCCCAGCATTTT. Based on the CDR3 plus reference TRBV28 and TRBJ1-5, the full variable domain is DVKVTQSSRYLVKRTGEKVFLECVQDMDHENMFWYRQDPGLGLRLIYFSYDVKMKEKGDIPEGYSVSREKKERFSLILESASTNQTSMYLCASSLTGDQPQHFGDGTRLSIL.

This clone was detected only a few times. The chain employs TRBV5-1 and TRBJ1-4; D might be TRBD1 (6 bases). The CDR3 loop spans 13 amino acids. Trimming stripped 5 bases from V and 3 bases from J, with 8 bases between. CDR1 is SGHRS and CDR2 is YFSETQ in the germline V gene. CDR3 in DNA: TGCGCCAGCAGAGGGGGGGCTAATGAAAAACTGTTTTTT. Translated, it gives CASRGGANEKLFF. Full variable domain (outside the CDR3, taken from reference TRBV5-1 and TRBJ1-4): KAGVTQTPRYLIKTRGQQVTLSCSPISGHRSVSWYQQTPGQGLQFLFEYFSETQRNKGNFPGRFSGRQFSNSRSEMNVSTLELGDSALYLCASRGGANEKLFFGSGTQLSVL.

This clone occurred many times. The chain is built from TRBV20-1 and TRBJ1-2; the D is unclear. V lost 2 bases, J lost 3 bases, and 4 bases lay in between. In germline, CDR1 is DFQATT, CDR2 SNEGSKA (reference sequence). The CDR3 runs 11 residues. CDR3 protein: CSARIDYGYTF. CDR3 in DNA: TGCAGTGCTAGAATAGACTATGGCTACACCTTC.

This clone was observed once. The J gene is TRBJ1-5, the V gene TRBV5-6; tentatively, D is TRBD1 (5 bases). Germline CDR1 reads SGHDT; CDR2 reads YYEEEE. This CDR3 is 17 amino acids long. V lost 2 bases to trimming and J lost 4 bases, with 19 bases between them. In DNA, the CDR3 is TGTGCCAGCAGCTTTGGGAGGGGTCGCGCTCTTAATCAGCCCCAGCATTTT. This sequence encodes CASSFGRGRALNQPQHF.

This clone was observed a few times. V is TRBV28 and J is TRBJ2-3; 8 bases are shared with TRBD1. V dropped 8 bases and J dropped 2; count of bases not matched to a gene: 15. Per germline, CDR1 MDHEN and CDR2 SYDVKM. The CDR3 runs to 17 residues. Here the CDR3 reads CASGGARTGGITDTQYF. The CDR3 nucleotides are TGTGCCAGCGGTGGAGCGAGAACAGGGGGAATCACAGATACGCAGTATTTT.

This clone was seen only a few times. In DNA form, the CDR3 reads TGTGCCTGGAGCCGAGGGCTAGCGGGCACAGATACGCAGTATTTT. Protein product: CAWSRGLAGTDTQYF. This chain connects TRBV30 to TRBJ2-3; the match to TRBD2 covers 7 bases. The CDR3 consists of 15 residues. The trim removed 3 bases at V and 1 base at J, leaving 7 bases unmatched. Germline lookup yields CDR1 GTSNPN and CDR2 SVGIG (reference sequence).

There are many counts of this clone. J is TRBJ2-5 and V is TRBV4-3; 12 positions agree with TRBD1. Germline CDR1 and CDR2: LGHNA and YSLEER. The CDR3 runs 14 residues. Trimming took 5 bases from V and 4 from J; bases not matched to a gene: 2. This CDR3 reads CASSKGQGAETQYF. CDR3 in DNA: TGCGCCAGCAGCAAGGGACAGGGGGCAGAGACCCAGTACTTC.

CDR3 sequence: CASSGEGNSPLHF. The CDR3 DNA sequence: TGTGCCAGCAGCGGGGAAGGTAATTCACCCCTCCACTTT. This chain links TRBV2 with TRBJ1-6, with no clear D. V was clipped by 6 bases and J by 6 bases, with 9 bases between them. Germline V gene lookup returns CDR1 SNHLY and CDR2 FYNNEI. The CDR3 is made up of 13 amino acids.

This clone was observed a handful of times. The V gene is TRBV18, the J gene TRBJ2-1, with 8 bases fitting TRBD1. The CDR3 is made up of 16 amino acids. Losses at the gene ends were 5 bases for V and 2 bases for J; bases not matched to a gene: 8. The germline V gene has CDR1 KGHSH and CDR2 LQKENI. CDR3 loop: CASSSKTGVAYNEQFF. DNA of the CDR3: TGTGCCAGCTCATCTAAGACAGGGGTGGCCTACAATGAGCAGTTCTTC.

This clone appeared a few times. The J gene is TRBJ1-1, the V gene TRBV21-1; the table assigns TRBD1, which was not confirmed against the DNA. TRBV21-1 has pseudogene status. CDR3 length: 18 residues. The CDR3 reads CASSKALVVQGVNTEAFF. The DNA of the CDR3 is TGTGCCAGCAGCAAAGCGTTGGTCGTACAGGGCGTGAACACTGAAGCTTTCTTT.

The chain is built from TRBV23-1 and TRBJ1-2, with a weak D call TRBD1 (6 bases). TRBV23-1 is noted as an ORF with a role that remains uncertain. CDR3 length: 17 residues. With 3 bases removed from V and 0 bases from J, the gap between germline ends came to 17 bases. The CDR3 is CASSQTGTPRTNYGYTF. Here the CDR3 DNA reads TGCGCCAGCAGTCAGACCGGGACACCTCGAACTAACTATGGCTACACCTTC.